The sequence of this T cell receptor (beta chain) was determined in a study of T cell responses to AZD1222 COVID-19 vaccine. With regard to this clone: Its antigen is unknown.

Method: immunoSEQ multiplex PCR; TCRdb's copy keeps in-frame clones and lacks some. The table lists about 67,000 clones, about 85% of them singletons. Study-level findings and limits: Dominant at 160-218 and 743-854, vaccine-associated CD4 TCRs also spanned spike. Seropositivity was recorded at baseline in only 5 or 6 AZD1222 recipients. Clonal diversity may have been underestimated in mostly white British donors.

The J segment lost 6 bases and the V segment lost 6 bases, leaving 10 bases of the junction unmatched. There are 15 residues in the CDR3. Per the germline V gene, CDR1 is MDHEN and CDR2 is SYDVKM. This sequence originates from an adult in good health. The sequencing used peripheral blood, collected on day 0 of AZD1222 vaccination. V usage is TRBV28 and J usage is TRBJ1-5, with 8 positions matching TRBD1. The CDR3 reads CASRLPQGAGQPQHF. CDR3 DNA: TGTGCCAGCAGACTTCCGCAGGGGGCTGGTCAGCCCCAGCATTTT.